This TCR beta chain was obtained from a study of blood T cell repertoires in COVID-19. Study details: Acute and convalescent COVID-19 specimens originated in the United States, Italy and Spain.

As originally analysed: Reference gene primer amplification yielded estimated nucleated cell counts. TCRdb's copy holds only in-frame clones and misses some; the assay was immunoSEQ multiplex PCR. The V and J calls and clone size come from that table; D and trimming were worked out from the DNA. The sample has fewer than 400,000 clones, approximately 90% seen once. Participants had their cohort set by participant-reported clinical history. Two negative PCRs, clearance, or symptom resolution characterized the recovered Cohort 3 donors. V dropped 4 bases and J dropped 11 bases, with 18 bases sitting between them. CDR1 and CDR2 from the germline V gene are MDHEN and SYDVKM. There are 15 residues in the CDR3.

What was sequenced was PBMCs or T cells enriched from blood (not recorded which). The chain links TRBV28 to TRBJ1-6; the D is unclear. The receptor was derived from a woman in her late teens or twenties who had recovered from COVID-19. CDR3 sequence: CASSSPLSPTTPLHF. CDR3 coding DNA: TGTGCCAGCAGTTCCCCCCTCAGTCCTACTACACCCCTCCACTTT. Using reference TRBV28 and TRBJ1-6 for the parts outside the CDR3, the full variable domain is DVKVTQSSRYLVKRTGEKVFLECVQDMDHENMFWYRQDPGLGLRLIYFSYDVKMKEKGDIPEGYSVSREKKERFSLILESASTNQTSMYLCASSSPLSPTTPLHFGNGTRLTVT.